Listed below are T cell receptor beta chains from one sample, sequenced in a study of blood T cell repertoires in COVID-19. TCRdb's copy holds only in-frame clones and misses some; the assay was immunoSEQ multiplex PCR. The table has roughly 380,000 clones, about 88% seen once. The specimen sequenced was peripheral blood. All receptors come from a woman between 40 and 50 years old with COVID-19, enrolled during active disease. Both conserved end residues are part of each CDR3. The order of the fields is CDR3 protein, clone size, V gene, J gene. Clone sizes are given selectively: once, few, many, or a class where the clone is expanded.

CASSGDLGVVLTGELFF,-,TRBV5-1,TRBJ2-2
CASSLVGQGYEQYF,few,TRBV11-2,TRBJ2-7
CSVAGKVGQADTQYF,once,TRBV29-1,TRBJ2-3
CASSSMDTVSGNTIYF,few,TRBV5-4,TRBJ1-3
CAWSVGPGFSPLHF,-,TRBV30,TRBJ1-6
CASRTAEEWANVLTF,-,TRBV2,TRBJ2-6
CASGLGTGTEAFF,-,TRBV12-5,TRBJ1-1
CAWAGGGLNEKLFF,-,TRBV30,TRBJ1-4
CASSLFTAGGTEAFF,-,TRBV27,TRBJ1-1
CASSSTGDGHNSPLHF,once,TRBV11-1,TRBJ1-6
CASSKRIGAEYSNQPQHF,-,TRBV19,TRBJ1-5
CASSLGGLPSTDTQYF,-,TRBV5-1,TRBJ2-3
CASSINVRQAYNEQFF,-,TRBV19,TRBJ2-1
CASSLGSGSYNEQFF,once,TRBV7-7,TRBJ2-1
CASGLGNSPLHF,once,TRBV19,TRBJ1-6
CASSLRGANSPLHF,-,TRBV5-6,TRBJ1-6
CASTGTPNYGYTF,-,TRBV6-6,TRBJ1-2
CASSPLTGGVHEQYF,-,TRBV18,TRBJ2-7
CASSMIRGQGAYYGYTF,-,TRBV19,TRBJ1-2
CASSQFRFGSGNTIYF,-,TRBV3-1/TRBV3-2,TRBJ1-3
CASSLGVDTEAFF,-,TRBV28,TRBJ1-1
CASSQRGQSNEKLFF,-,TRBV4-1,TRBJ1-4
CASSLRARYEQFF,-,TRBV27,TRBJ2-1
CSASYSQTSYEQYF,-,TRBV20-1,TRBJ2-7
CASSDPGQLHSSYNEQFF,-,TRBV2,TRBJ2-1
CASSLTGFDLFF,-,TRBV7-2,TRBJ1-4
CASSEAWTGSLAGANF,-,TRBV2,TRBJ2-7
CAWSDRAEAFF,-,TRBV30,TRBJ1-1
CASSRPSGSYNEQFF,few,TRBV4-1,TRBJ2-1
CAWSGWAGVSNQPQHF,-,TRBV30,TRBJ1-5
CASSFHGQGVGYTF,-,TRBV27,TRBJ1-2
CASSSQGTGELFF,-,TRBV5-1,TRBJ2-2
CASSPAGLQHYGYTF,-,TRBV18,TRBJ1-2
CASSLAGTSANEKLFF,-,TRBV7-9,TRBJ1-4
CASRDTGDRNQPQHF,-,TRBV6-6,TRBJ1-5
CSASHRAEQFF,few,TRBV20-1,TRBJ2-1
CASSYSTGGLYGYTF,-,TRBV6-2/TRBV6-3,TRBJ1-2
CASSYSGQGSSPLHF,-,TRBV6-2/TRBV6-3,TRBJ1-6
CASSFRGPYGYTF,once,TRBV7-2,TRBJ1-2
CASSLPKGMNTEAFF,once,TRBV5-1,TRBJ1-1
CASSTWDRIETQYF,-,TRBV19,TRBJ2-5
CASSPPMAGSNQPQHF,-,TRBV18,TRBJ1-5
CASSLTRGETQYF,-,TRBV12-3/TRBV12-4,TRBJ2-5
CASSPSGDNQPQHF,-,TRBV9,TRBJ1-5
CASSLLRTGGHNEQFF,-,TRBV27,TRBJ2-1
CASKVAGAQYEQYF,-,TRBV27,TRBJ2-7
CASSSQRSSYEQYF,-,TRBV18,TRBJ2-7
CASSSGLGTEAFF,-,TRBV28,TRBJ1-1
CAISSGGSPEQFF,once,TRBV10-3,TRBJ2-1
CASSEGRVNSPLHF,-,TRBV2,TRBJ1-6
CASSLALAAGELFF,-,TRBV7-2,TRBJ2-2
CASSQDFRTGSGYTF,-,TRBV4-3,TRBJ1-2
CASRVTGTSGSNEQFF,-,TRBV28,TRBJ2-1
CASSSWTDPFGKLFF,-,TRBV7-2,TRBJ1-4
CSVEDRGGIAHWPYNSPLHF,-,TRBV29-1,TRBJ1-6
CASSHDRTGRSSEKLFF,-,TRBV5-1,TRBJ1-4
CASRQGPGNTIYF,-,TRBV27,TRBJ1-3
CASSLDRGAYEQYF,-,TRBV11-2,TRBJ2-7